This TCR beta chain was observed in a study of blood T cell repertoires in COVID-19. Turning to the study itself: Whether acute or convalescent, the COVID-19 samples came from the United States, Italy and Spain. Sources were T cells, B-cell-depleted T cells, or PBMCs; the material itself was cDNA or gDNA.

Original handling: How many nucleated cells were present was estimated from reference gene primer amplification. TCRdb keeps only in-frame clones here, not all; method: immunoSEQ multiplex PCR. V, J and clone size were drawn from that table, and D and trimming were deduced from the DNA. The sample consists of roughly 260,000 clones, over 75% of them appearing once. Germline V gene lookup returns CDR1 SGHTA and CDR2 FQGTGA. The length of the CDR3 is 13 residues. V gave up 5 bases and J gave up 5 bases, with 10 bases separating them. Sequences were obtained from PBMCs or T cells enriched from blood (not recorded which). The source is a woman aged 45 to 65 who had recovered from COVID-19. The chain combines TRBV7-3 with TRBJ2-1; D is perhaps TRBD2 (6 bases). The CDR3 region is CASSGGLNNEQFF. The DNA of the CDR3 is TGTGCCAGCAGCGGGGGACTCAACAATGAGCAGTTCTTC.